The 3 T cell receptor beta chains below all came from one sample that was sequenced in a study of blood T cell repertoires in COVID-19 (dated by TCRdb to about 2020). The library was prepared using the immunoSEQ multiplex PCR assay. TCRdb holds this immuneACCESS table with in-frame rearrangements only. Some clones are missing; in checked studies, unresolved V genes explain under half, and the rest has no known cause. The table for this sample lists tens of thousands of clones; roughly 80% of them were counted only once. Clones ranked in the top ten supply around 4% of the sample. The source material was PBMCs or T cells enriched from blood (not recorded which). These receptors were taken from a middle-aged woman with acute COVID-19.

The V gene is TRBV19, the J gene TRBJ2-1, with TRBD2 identical over 8 bases. V trimming: 5 bases; J trimming: 9 bases; junction bases outside the gene matches: 6. This CDR3 has 13 amino acids. Germline V CDR1 and CDR2: LNHDA, SQIVND (reference sequence). CDR3 sequence reads: CASSQQRETEQFF. In DNA form, the CDR3 reads TGTGCCAGTAGTCAGCAGCGGGAGACTGAGCAGTTCTTC.

The genes are TRBV28 and TRBJ2-1; D not resolved. The CDR3 loop spans 15 amino acids. The germline CDR1 and CDR2 sequences are MDHEN and SYDVKM. The V end was cut by 6 bases, the J end by 0 bases, with 12 bases between. The CDR3 loop is CASRLDPGSYNEQFF. CDR3 bases: TGTGCCAGCAGGCTAGACCCTGGCTCCTACAATGAGCAGTTCTTC.

This rearrangement joins TRBV10-3 to TRBJ1-1; D not resolved. Trimming removed 4 bases from V and 10 bases from J, with 13 bases in between. The CDR3 contains 12 residues. Germline V gives CDR1 ENHRY, CDR2 SYGVKD. CDR3 sequence: CAISGAGKGAFF. CDR3 nucleotide sequence: TGTGCCATCAGTGGGGCGGGTAAGGGAGCTTTCTTT.